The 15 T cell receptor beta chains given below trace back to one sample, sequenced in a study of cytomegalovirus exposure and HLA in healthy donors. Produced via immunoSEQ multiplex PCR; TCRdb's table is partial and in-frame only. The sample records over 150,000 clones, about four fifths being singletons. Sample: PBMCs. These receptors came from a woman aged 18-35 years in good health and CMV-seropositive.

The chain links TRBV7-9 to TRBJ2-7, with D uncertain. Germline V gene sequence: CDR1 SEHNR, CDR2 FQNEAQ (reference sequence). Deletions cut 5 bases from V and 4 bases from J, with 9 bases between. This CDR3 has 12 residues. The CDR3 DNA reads TGTGCCAGCAGCCGCAGTAATTACGAGCAGTACTTC. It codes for CASSRSNYEQYF.

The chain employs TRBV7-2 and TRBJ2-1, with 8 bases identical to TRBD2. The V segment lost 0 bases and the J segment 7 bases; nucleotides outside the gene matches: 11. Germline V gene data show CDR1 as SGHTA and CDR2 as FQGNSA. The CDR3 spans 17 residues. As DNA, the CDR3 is TGTGCCAGCAGCTTAGCCTGGGGACGGGGGGGTAGGAATGAGCAGTTCTTC. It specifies CASSLAWGRGGRNEQFF.

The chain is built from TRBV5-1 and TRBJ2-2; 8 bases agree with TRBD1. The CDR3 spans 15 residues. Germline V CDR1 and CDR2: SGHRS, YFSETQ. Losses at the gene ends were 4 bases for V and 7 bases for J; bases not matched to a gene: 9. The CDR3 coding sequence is TGCGCCAGCAGCCCAGGGGGCAAATTGGACGGGGAGCTGTTTTTT. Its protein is CASSPGGKLDGELFF.

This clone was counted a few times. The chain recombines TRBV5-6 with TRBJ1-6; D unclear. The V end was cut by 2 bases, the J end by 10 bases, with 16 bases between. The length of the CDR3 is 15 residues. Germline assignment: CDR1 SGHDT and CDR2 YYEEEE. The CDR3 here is CASSLSVRFPSPLHF. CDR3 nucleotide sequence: TGTGCCAGCAGCTTATCGGTCAGGTTCCCCTCACCCCTCCACTTT. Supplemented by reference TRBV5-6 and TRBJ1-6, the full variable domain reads DAGVTQSPTHLIKTRGQQVTLRCSPKSGHDTVSWYQQALGQGPQFIFQYYEEEERQRGNFPDRFSGHQFPNYSSELNVNALLLGDSALYLCASSLSVRFPSPLHFGNGTRLTVT.

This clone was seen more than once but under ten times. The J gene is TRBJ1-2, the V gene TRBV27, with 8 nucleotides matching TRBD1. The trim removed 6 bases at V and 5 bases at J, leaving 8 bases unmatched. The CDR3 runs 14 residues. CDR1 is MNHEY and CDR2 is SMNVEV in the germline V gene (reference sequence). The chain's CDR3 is CASSQAGGAYGYTF. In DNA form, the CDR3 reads TGTGCCAGCAGCCAAGCAGGGGGCGCTTATGGCTACACCTTC.

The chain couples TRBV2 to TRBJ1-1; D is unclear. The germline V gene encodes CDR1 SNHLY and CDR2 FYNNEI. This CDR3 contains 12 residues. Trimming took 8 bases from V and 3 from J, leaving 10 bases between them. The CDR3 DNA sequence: TGTGCCAGCCGGTCGGGGTACACTGAAGCTTTCTTT. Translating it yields CASRSGYTEAFF.

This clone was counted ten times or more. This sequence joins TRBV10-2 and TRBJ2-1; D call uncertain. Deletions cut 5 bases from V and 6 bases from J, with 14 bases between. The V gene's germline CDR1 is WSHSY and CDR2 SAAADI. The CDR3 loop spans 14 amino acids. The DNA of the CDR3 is TGCGCCAGCAGTTTCCCCGAGACAATCAATGAGCAGTTCTTC. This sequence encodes CASSFPETINEQFF.

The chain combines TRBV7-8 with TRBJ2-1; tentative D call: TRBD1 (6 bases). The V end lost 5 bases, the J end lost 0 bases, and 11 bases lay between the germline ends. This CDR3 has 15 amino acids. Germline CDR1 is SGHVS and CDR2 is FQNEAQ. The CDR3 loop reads CASSPHRDSYNEQFF. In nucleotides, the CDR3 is TGTGCCAGCAGCCCGCACAGGGACTCCTACAATGAGCAGTTCTTC.

As DNA, the CDR3 is TGTGCCACCAGTATATCTAGCAATCAGCCCCAGCATTTT. Its translation is CATSISSNQPQHF. The chain employs TRBV15 and TRBJ1-5; D not certain. V lost 6 bases and J 0 bases, leaving 6 bases between the germline ends. This CDR3 comprises 13 residues. CDR1 LNHNV and CDR2 YYDKDF come from the germline V gene (reference sequence).

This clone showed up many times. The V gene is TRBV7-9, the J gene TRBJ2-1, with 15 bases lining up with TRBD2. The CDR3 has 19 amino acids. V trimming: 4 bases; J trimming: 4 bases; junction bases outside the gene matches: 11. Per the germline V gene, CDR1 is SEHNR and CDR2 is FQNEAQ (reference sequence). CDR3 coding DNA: TGTGCCAGCAGCTCCGGACTAGCGGGGGGGCCAGGACAATACAATGAGCAGTTCTTC. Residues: CASSSGLAGGPGQYNEQFF.

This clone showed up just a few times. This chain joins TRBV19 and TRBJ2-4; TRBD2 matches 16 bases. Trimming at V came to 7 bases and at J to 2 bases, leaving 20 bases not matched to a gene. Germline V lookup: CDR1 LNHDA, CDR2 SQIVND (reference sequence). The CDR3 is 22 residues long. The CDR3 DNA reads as TGTGCCAGTACCTTCCTGTATGCCCCGGGACTAGCGGGGGGGCAGTCCAAAAACATTCAGTACTTC. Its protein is CASTFLYAPGLAGGQSKNIQYF.

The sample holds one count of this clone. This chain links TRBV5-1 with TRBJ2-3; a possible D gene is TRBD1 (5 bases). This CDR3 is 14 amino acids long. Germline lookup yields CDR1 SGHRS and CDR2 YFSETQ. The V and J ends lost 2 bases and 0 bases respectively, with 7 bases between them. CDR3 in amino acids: CASSFRQSTDTQYF. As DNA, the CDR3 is TGCGCCAGCAGCTTCAGACAGAGCACAGATACGCAGTATTTT.

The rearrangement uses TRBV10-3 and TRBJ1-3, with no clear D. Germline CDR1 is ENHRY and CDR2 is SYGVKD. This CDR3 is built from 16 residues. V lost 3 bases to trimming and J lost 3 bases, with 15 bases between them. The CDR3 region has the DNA TGTGCCATCAGTGAAGCCGGAGCGGAAGTTGGAAACACCATATATTTT. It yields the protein CAISEAGAEVGNTIYF.

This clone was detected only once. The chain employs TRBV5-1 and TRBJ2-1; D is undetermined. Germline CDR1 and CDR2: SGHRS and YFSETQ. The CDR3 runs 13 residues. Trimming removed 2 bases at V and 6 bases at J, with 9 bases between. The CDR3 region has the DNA TGCGCCAGCAGCTTCCGAGATATCAATGAGCAGTTCTTC. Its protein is CASSFRDINEQFF.

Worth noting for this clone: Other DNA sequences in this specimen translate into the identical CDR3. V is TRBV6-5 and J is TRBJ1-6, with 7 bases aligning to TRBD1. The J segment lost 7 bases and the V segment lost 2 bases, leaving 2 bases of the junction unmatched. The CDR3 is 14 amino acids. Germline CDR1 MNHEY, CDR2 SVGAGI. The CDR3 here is CASSYDRENSPLHF. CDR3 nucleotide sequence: TGTGCCAGCAGTTACGACAGGGAGAATTCACCCCTCCACTTT.